These 9 T cell receptor beta chains came from one sample sequenced in a study of T cells in Graves' hyperthyroidism and ophthalmopathy. The CDR3 regions of TCR beta were amplified from RNA transcripts. The HTBI set primed first-round TCR CDR3 RT-PCR. TCRdb reprocessed the multiplex PCR reads via MiXCR and lists one record per CDR3 protein. The sample includes some 400,000 distinct CDR3 sequences, about 18% of them seen just once. Sequenced input: blood. The receptors were sampled from a woman between 18 and 29 years old with Graves' hyperthyroidism.

This clonotype was seen a handful of times. V gene TRBV28 combines with J gene TRBJ2-7; 13 bases match TRBD2. Trimming took 7 bases from V and 6 from J; bases not matched to a gene: 12. CDR1 is MDHEN and CDR2 is SYDVKM in the germline V gene. The CDR3 loop spans 16 amino acids. CDR3 in amino acids: CASITSGGGIKSEQYF. The CDR3 DNA reads TGTGCCAGCATTACTAGCGGGGGGGGGATAAAGAGCGAGCAGTACTTC.

This clonotype was detected ten times or more. The chain joins TRBV2 to TRBJ2-5; the match to TRBD1 covers 8 bases. The CDR3 runs to 15 residues. From germline, CDR1 is SNHLY and CDR2 FYNNEI. J was trimmed by 2 bases and V by 0 bases; bases with no gene match: 2. The CDR3 region has the DNA TGTGCCAGCAGTGAAGCTGGACAGGGTCAAGAGACCCAGTACTTC. This encodes CASSEAGQGQETQYF. Together with reference TRBV2 and TRBJ2-5, the CDR3 gives the full variable domain: EPEVTQTPSHQVTQMGQEVILRCVPISNHLYFYWYRQILGQKVEFLVSFYNNEISEKSEIFDDQFSVERPDGSNFTLKIRSTKLEDSAMYFCASSEAGQGQETQYFGPGTRLLVL.

This clonotype was seen at least ten times. The V call is TRBV29-1, the J call TRBJ1-2; 8 bases are shared with TRBD1. CDR1 and CDR2 (germline): SQVTM, ANQGSEA. Unmatched junction bases numbered 11, after V lost 0 bases and J lost 2 bases. CDR3 length equals 17 residues. CDR3 in amino acids: CSVEDPFQGASNYGYTF. CDR3 in DNA: TGCAGCGTTGAAGACCCTTTTCAGGGGGCTTCCAACTATGGCTACACCTTC. The whole variable domain, filled in from reference TRBV29-1 and TRBJ1-2, reads SAVISQKPSRDICQRGTSLTIQCQVDSQVTMMFWYRQQPGQSLTLIATANQGSEATYESGFVIDKFPISRPNLTFSTLTVSNMSPEDSSIYLCSVEDPFQGASNYGYTFGSGTRLTVV.

This clonotype occurred many times. The CDR3 nucleotides read TGCGCCAGCAGCTTACGGGCAAGGGAGACCCAGTACTTC. Its translation is CASSLRARETQYF. The genes are TRBV5-1 and TRBJ2-5; no clear D. V lost 2 bases, J lost 5 bases, and 10 bases lay in between. The CDR3 spans 13 residues. Germline CDR1 is SGHRS and CDR2 is YFSETQ.

This clonotype was detected many times. The chain joins TRBV12-3 or TRBV12-4 to TRBJ1-3, with a tentative D call TRBD1 (6 bases). This CDR3 has 13 residues. Trimming removed 10 bases from V and 4 bases from J, with 14 bases in between. The CDR3 nucleotides are TGTGCCATCGCAGGGGTTCGCGGAAACACCATATATTTT. Residues: CAIAGVRGNTIYF.

This chain connects TRBV6-2 or TRBV6-3 to TRBJ2-7; possibly TRBD1 for D (6 bases). Per germline, CDR1 MNHEY and CDR2 SVGEGT. The CDR3 length is 16 residues. V lost 6 bases, J lost 2 bases, and 20 bases lay in between. For the CDR3, the DNA is TGTGCCAGCAGCTGGGAACGACAGGCGGTAACCTACGAGCAGTACTTC. Protein product: CASSWERQAVTYEQYF.

The rearrangement uses TRBV5-5 and TRBJ2-6, with D perhaps TRBD1 or TRBD2 (5 bases each). CDR3 length: 16 residues. The V and J ends lost 7 bases and 4 bases respectively, with 18 bases between them. Germline V lookup: CDR1 SGHKS, CDR2 YYEKEE (reference sequence). The CDR3 sequence: CASLPGPTQGANVLTF. The CDR3 DNA reads TGTGCCAGCTTACCGGGACCGACGCAGGGGGCCAACGTCCTGACTTTC.

The table lists this clonotype with many counts. This chain joins TRBV20-1 and TRBJ2-5; 10 nucleotides line up with TRBD2. Trimming at V came to 3 bases and at J to 2 bases, leaving 6 bases not matched to a gene. This CDR3 comprises 15 residues. Germline V gene data show CDR1 as DFQATT and CDR2 as SNEGSKA (reference sequence). The CDR3 here is CSASWLAGDQETQYF. CDR3 DNA: TGCAGTGCTAGTTGGCTAGCGGGGGATCAAGAGACCCAGTACTTC.

This clonotype was observed at least ten times. This chain connects TRBV7-8 to TRBJ1-5; 8 nucleotides agree with TRBD1. The CDR3 length is 15 residues. After removal of 4 bases from V and 5 bases from J, the junction contained 7 bases not matched to a gene. The germline CDR1 and CDR2 sequences are SGHVS and FQNEAQ. CDR3 DNA: TGTGCCAGCAGCTATATGACAGGGGTCGATCAGCCCCAGCATTTT. It translates to CASSYMTGVDQPQHF. Full variable domain (remainder filled in from reference TRBV7-8 and TRBJ1-5): GAGVSQSPRYKVAKRGQDVALRCDPISGHVSLFWYQQALGQGPEFLTYFQNEAQLDKSGLPSDRFFAERPEGSVSTLKIQRTQQEDSAVYLCASSYMTGVDQPQHFGDGTRLSIL.